A selection of T cell receptor beta chains follows, all from one sample in a study of radiotherapy plus CTLA-4 blockade in lung cancer. Using immunoSEQ multiplex PCR, the repertoire was profiled, and TCRdb retains in-frame clones only, with some absent. The table shows approximately 76,000 clones, with around 78% occurring only once. Sequencing was performed on peripheral blood, taken from a patient treated with radiotherapy plus ipilimumab. The receptor source for this set is a human donor with non-small cell lung cancer who had a partial response to radiotherapy plus ipilimumab. Some clones in this sample may be carry-over from other donors' samples. The CDR3 runs from the conserved cysteine through the conserved F or W. Fields, in order: V gene, J gene, D gene, clone size, CDR3 DNA, CDR3 protein. A D gene is named only where the DNA matches it firmly. Size is stated for part of the rows, as once, few or many counts, or as a class when the clone is expanded.

TRBV12-5	TRBJ2-5	TRBD2	.	TGTGCTAGTGGTTCCGGGACTAGCGGGGGGGCCTATGAGACCCAGTACTTC	CASGSGTSGGAYETQYF
TRBV19	TRBJ2-6	.	.	TGTGCCAGTAGAGGTCAGGGCAACGTCAGGGCCAACGTCCTGACTTTC	CASRGQGNVRANVLTF
TRBV10-2	TRBJ2-1	.	.	TGCGCCAGCAGTGAGTCCCGGGGGATCAATGAGCAGTTCTTC	CASSESRGINEQFF
TRBV28	TRBJ1-5	.	.	TGTGCCAGCAGTTTATCCCCAGGGAATCCGCATCAGCCCCAGCATTTT	CASSLSPGNPHQPQHF
TRBV5-5	TRBJ1-6	TRBD1	once	TGTGCCAGCAGCCTAGACAGGGTGGATTCACCCCTCCACTTT	CASSLDRVDSPLHF
TRBV19	TRBJ1-5	TRBD1	.	TGTGCCAGTAGTGGACAGGCTAATAGCAATCAGCCCCAGCATTTT	CASSGQANSNQPQHF
TRBV19	TRBJ2-7	.	.	TGTGCCACCGGGACTGCTTACGAGCAGTACTTC	CATGTAYEQYF
TRBV19	TRBJ2-3	.	few	TGTGCCAGTAGCACCGGGTCCCGCGGCACAGATACGCAGTATTTT	CASSTGSRGTDTQYF
TRBV5-1	TRBJ2-2	TRBD2	.	TGCGCCAGCAGCTCAGCGTCGCCGAGGGGCGGGGTAGCGGGAGGGCCGAACACCGGGGAGCTGTTTTTT	CASSSASPRGGVAGGPNTGELFF
TRBV27	TRBJ1-5	.	few	TGTGCCAGCAGTTTAGCGGGGAATCAGCCCCAGCATTTT	CASSLAGNQPQHF
TRBV7-9	TRBJ2-5	TRBD1	once	TGTGCCAGCAGCTTTGGACAGGCGGAGACCCAGTACTTC	CASSFGQAETQYF
TRBV2	TRBJ1-5	.	.	TGTGCCAGCGGGGCCCCCACGGCGGGCAATCAGCCCCAGCATTTT	CASGAPTAGNQPQHF
TRBV14	TRBJ2-5	.	.	TGTGCCAGCAGCCAAGCAGGGGCCGGGACCCAGTACTTC	CASSQAGAGTQYF
TRBV27	TRBJ2-7	TRBD2	.	TGTGCCAGCAGTTTTCGAGTGTCCGGGCTAGCGGGGTCCTACGAGCAGTACTTC	CASSFRVSGLAGSYEQYF
TRBV6-1	TRBJ2-3	.	.	TGTGCCAGCAGTGAAGAATACTTCGTGTCTACCAGGATCACAGATACGCAGTATTTT	CASSEEYFVSTRITDTQYF
TRBV28	TRBJ1-2	TRBD1	.	TGTGCCAGCAGACGCCCCGGGACAGCCTATGGCTACACCTTC	CASRRPGTAYGYTF